The T cell receptor beta chain under discussion was sequenced for a study of post-analysis software for immune sequencing data. For the study at large: Included among the disease courses, which were recorded for the cohort, were relapsing-remitting, secondary progressive and progressive-relapsing multiple sclerosis. Broader study findings: Strong same-batch co-clustering of samples appeared with F measure clustering.

This clonotype has just a few counts. Its antigen is as yet unknown. Unique molecular identifiers featured in each of the TCR beta cDNA libraries. TCRdb reanalysed the PCR reads using MiXCR and keeps one entry per CDR3 protein. Of roughly 800,000 distinct CDR3 sequences listed, about 50% are singletons. The sequenced material came from blood. The clonotype comes from a girl aged 10-17 years with multiple sclerosis.

CDR3 residues: CAITPGEPYEQYF. CDR3 bases: TGTGCCATCACTCCAGGGGAACCCTACGAGCAGTACTTC. The rearrangement links TRBV10-3 to TRBJ2-7; a weak D match, TRBD1 (6 bases). CDR1 is ENHRY and CDR2 is SYGVKD in the germline V gene. Trimming pared 7 bases from V and 2 bases from J, leaving 12 bases between. The CDR3 consists of 13 residues.